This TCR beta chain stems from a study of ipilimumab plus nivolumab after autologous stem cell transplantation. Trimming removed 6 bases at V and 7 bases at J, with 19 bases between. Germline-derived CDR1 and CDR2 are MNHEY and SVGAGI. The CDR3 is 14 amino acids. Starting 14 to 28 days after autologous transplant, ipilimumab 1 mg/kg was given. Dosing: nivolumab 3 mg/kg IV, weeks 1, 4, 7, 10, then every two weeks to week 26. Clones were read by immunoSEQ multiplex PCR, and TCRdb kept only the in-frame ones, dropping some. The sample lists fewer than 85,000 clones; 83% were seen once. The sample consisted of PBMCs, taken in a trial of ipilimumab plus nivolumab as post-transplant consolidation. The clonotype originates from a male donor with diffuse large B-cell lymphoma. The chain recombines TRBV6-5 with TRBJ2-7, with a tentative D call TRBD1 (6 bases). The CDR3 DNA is TGTGCCAGCAGGCCTACAGGGTACTTGGGAGAGCAGTACTTC. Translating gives CASRPTGYLGEQYF.